These 15 T cell receptor beta chains were all obtained from the same sample, sequenced in a study of early T cells in non-severe SARS-CoV-2 infection. TCRdb passed the 5' RACE reads through MiXCR, listing each CDR3 protein once. The sample holds 20,000 to 30,000 distinct CDR3 sequences, approximately 4.5% seen once. The sample was whole blood. These receptor sequences come from an adult who was a healthcare worker with PCR-confirmed SARS-CoV-2 infection or an uninfected control (not recorded which).

The chain combines TRBV7-2 with TRBJ2-3; 7 bases align to TRBD2. The CDR3 totals 13 residues. Per the germline V gene, CDR1 is SGHTA and CDR2 is FQGNSA. V was clipped by 5 bases and J by 6 bases; unmatched bases: 5. The CDR3 nucleotides read TGTGCCAGCAGCGGACTAGGGTCCGATACGCAGTATTTT. Protein sequence: CASSGLGSDTQYF.

This clonotype showed up many times. The chain uses TRBV6-2 or TRBV6-3 and TRBJ1-4; D uncertain. The V end lost 4 bases, the J end lost 11 bases, and 11 bases lay between the germline ends. The germline V gene has CDR1 MNHEY and CDR2 SVGEGT. CDR3 length equals 12 residues. CDR3 DNA: TGTGCCAGCAGTTCCACCGCCGAGAAACTGTTTTTT. Translating it yields CASSSTAEKLFF.

This clonotype was seen a handful of times. This chain connects TRBV29-1 to TRBJ2-2; D might be TRBD1 (6 bases). In germline, CDR1 is SQVTM, CDR2 ANQGSEA. The V end lost 2 bases, the J end lost 4 bases, and 11 bases lay between the germline ends. This CDR3 spans 14 amino acids. CDR3 coding DNA: TGCAGCGTTGAATGGGGGCCTTCCACCGGGGAGCTGTTTTTT. Its protein product is CSVEWGPSTGELFF.

This clonotype has ten or more counts. This sequence joins TRBV28 and TRBJ2-7; D perhaps matches TRBD1 (6 bases). The V gene lost 0 bases and the J gene lost 6 bases, with 9 bases spanning the gap. In germline, CDR1 is MDHEN, CDR2 SYDVKM. CDR3 length: 13 residues. CDR3 nucleotide sequence: TGTGCCAGCAGTTTATGGCCAGGGGTCGAGCAGTACTTC. Protein: CASSLWPGVEQYF.

At least ten counts were recorded for this clonotype. The chain couples TRBV6-5 to TRBJ2-6; weak D call: TRBD2 (5 bases). Germline values: CDR1 MNHEY, CDR2 SVGAGI. With 4 bases removed from V and 0 bases from J, the gap between germline ends came to 19 bases. CDR3 length equals 19 residues. The CDR3 sequence is CASSSTGNRLTSGANVLTF. The CDR3 DNA reads TGTGCCAGCAGTTCGACCGGCAACAGACTAACCTCTGGGGCCAACGTCCTGACTTTC.

This clonotype was seen repeatedly, ten times or more. V gene TRBV7-9 combines with J gene TRBJ2-1; D is unclear. Between the trimmed V and J ends, which lost 11 bases and 6 bases, there was a span of 20 bases. CDR1 and CDR2 (germline): SEHNR, FQNEAQ (reference sequence). This CDR3 is 14 amino acids long. CDR3 coding DNA: TGTGCCCCTGCGACGAAGTCGGAAACCAATGAGCAGTTCTTC. This sequence encodes CAPATKSETNEQFF.

This clonotype appeared many times. The rearrangement joins TRBV9 to TRBJ2-3; D is possibly TRBD2 (6 bases). Trimming pared 4 bases from V and 4 bases from J, leaving 10 bases between. The length of the CDR3 is 13 residues. The germline V gene encodes CDR1 SGDLS and CDR2 YYNGEE. The DNA of the CDR3 is TGTGCCAGCAGCTTTAGACTAGCAGATACGCAGTATTTT. It translates to CASSFRLADTQYF.

This clonotype was counted many times. The V and J genes are TRBV7-6 and TRBJ2-2, with 10 bases lining up with TRBD2. Per the germline V gene, CDR1 is SGHVS and CDR2 is FNYEAQ. The CDR3 has 14 residues. Unmatched junction bases numbered 0, after V lost 3 bases and J lost 5 bases. The CDR3 region has the DNA TGTGCCAGCAGCTTGACTAGCGGGACCGGGGAGCTGTTTTTT. It codes for CASSLTSGTGELFF.

The CDR3 is CASSLAGPGQAYPFVASTDTQYF. The DNA of the CDR3 is TGCGCCAGCAGCCTCGCAGGACCGGGACAGGCCTACCCTTTCGTGGCTAGCACAGATACGCAGTATTTT. The genes are TRBV4-1 and TRBJ2-3; 8 bases align to TRBD1. The germline CDR1 and CDR2 sequences are MGHRA and YSYEKL. The trim removed 4 bases at V and 0 bases at J, leaving 27 bases unmatched. The CDR3 loop spans 23 amino acids.

This clonotype was detected ten times or more. The rearrangement joins TRBV11-2 to TRBJ1-1; the D is unclear. V lost 1 base and J lost 3, with 3 bases in between. The germline V gene encodes CDR1 SGHAT and CDR2 FQNNGV. The CDR3 is 12 amino acids. This CDR3 is CASSLGHTEAFF. In nucleotides, the CDR3 is TGTGCCAGCAGCTTAGGGCACACTGAAGCTTTCTTT.

This clonotype was counted ten times or more. V usage is TRBV5-6 and J usage is TRBJ1-6; 9 bases line up with TRBD1. CDR3 length: 16 residues. Trimming removed 4 bases from V and 7 bases from J; junction bases left unmatched: 9. Germline V CDR1 and CDR2: SGHDT, YYEEEE. In nucleotides, the CDR3 is TGTGCCAGCAGCCAGGACAGGGGAAGACGGAATTCACCCCTCCACTTT. It specifies CASSQDRGRRNSPLHF.

There are a few counts of this clonotype. V is TRBV6-6 and J is TRBJ2-1; the match to TRBD2 covers 10 bases. The CDR3 length is 15 residues. Germline CDR1 MNHNY, CDR2 SVGAGI (reference sequence). The junction had 5 bases not matched to a gene; V was cut back by 5 bases and J by 4 bases. This CDR3 reads CASSIAGGPYNEQFF. CDR3 nucleotide sequence: TGTGCCAGCAGTATAGCGGGAGGCCCGTACAATGAGCAGTTCTTC.

In this sample, this clonotype turned up a few times. The CDR3 DNA follows: TGTGCCAGCAGTGGAATTCAGGGGGCGTTTAACAATGAGCAGTTCTTC. This sequence encodes CASSGIQGAFNNEQFF. V gene TRBV6-1 combines with J gene TRBJ2-1, with TRBD1 matching over 8 bases. There are 16 residues in the CDR3. In germline, CDR1 is MNHNS, CDR2 SASEGT. V shed 4 bases, J shed 5 bases, and the junction held 10 bases outside the gene matches.

There are many counts of this clonotype. In DNA form, the CDR3 reads TGCAGTGCTGAACAGGGGGCTGCAGATACGCAGTATTTT. Protein sequence: CSAEQGAADTQYF. V gene TRBV20-1 combines with J gene TRBJ2-3; TRBD1 aligns across 9 bases. Unmatched junction bases numbered 4, after V lost 5 bases and J lost 4 bases. This CDR3 region has 13 residues. Germline assignment: CDR1 DFQATT and CDR2 SNEGSKA (reference sequence).

This clonotype was observed at least ten times. CDR3 amino acids: CASSFVGRGGTLKEKLFF. CDR3 nucleotides: TGTGCCAGCAGCTTTGTGGGTCGAGGCGGGACGTTAAAAGAAAAACTGTTTTTT. The chain couples TRBV7-8 to TRBJ1-4; a weak D match, TRBD1 (5 bases). The CDR3 extends over 18 amino acids. V gave up 3 bases and J gave up 8 bases, with 25 bases separating them. The germline CDR1 and CDR2 sequences are SGHVS and FQNEAQ.